This T cell receptor beta chain was captured by sequencing in a study of blood T cell repertoires in COVID-19 (dated by TCRdb to 2019 to 2021). With regard to the full study: Collaborator samples came from the United States, Italy and Spain and covered acute and convalescent phases of COVID-19. The prospective study material was composed of cDNA or gDNA derived from T cells, B-cell-depleted T cells, or PBMCs. The dataset comprised deeply sampled blood TCRbeta repertoires from subjects exposed to, actively infected with, or recovered from COVID-19. The repertoires were released in a freely available public database intended as a resource for research on the immune response to SARS-CoV-2. Samples were obtained from the ongoing ImmuneRACE study (first 160 participants) and from 1,254 subjects provided by 6 global collaborators. The sample metadata nearly always contained a de-identified subject ID, COVID-19 status, age in years and sex. Where available, HLA class I and class II types were taken from metadata supplied by the sample provider and were not determined by assay-based typing. Beyond this particular receptor, the publication reports: The amount of clinical and demographic metadata varied by source and participant and was provided uncurated.

The immunoSEQ Assay, a bias-controlled multiplex PCR, was used to amplify TCRbeta CDR3 regions from genomic DNA. Turning to the authors' computational methods: The number of nucleated cells in each sample was estimated from the amplification of reference gene primers within the assay. To quantify the absolute abundance of each unique TCRbeta CDR3 rearrangement, sequence reads were collapsed and filtered. For each sample, productive Simpson clonality was calculated as the square root of Simpson's diversity index over productive rearrangements. Here the immuneACCESS table is served through TCRdb, limited to in-frame sequences with V and J called. Missing clones are a known gap in these copies; in checked studies unresolved V genes cover under half, and the rest lacks a known reason. V and J calls and clone size are as listed in that table; D and trimming were resolved from the DNA. The sample contains approximately 260,000 clones, around 82% of them found a single time. The ten largest clones represent 4.9% of the sample.

As to this clone: What antigen it recognizes has not been identified. There are no base qualities to consult, and no much larger clone falls within one base.

Collaborating institutions collected whole blood in K2EDTA tubes following their own protocols. For TCRbeta analysis, collaborators shipped samples as frozen whole blood, isolated PBMCs, or DNA extracted from either of those sample types. The CDR3 spans 13 residues, from the cysteine through the phenylalanine. Only the CDR3 DNA is retained, 39 bases long and in frame from the first base. V and J are truncated by 2 bases and 5 bases respectively, leaving an intervening sequence of 9 bases. Looking up the germline V gene yields CDR1 MDHEN and CDR2 SYDVKM. The sequence came from a woman of 80 years or more with active or convalescent COVID-19. The chain couples TRBV28 to TRBJ1-1, with TRBD1 perhaps the D gene, on 6 matching bases. The sequenced sample consisted of peripheral blood. The CDR3 corresponds to CASSLGQSTEAFF. The sequenced DNA is TGTGCCAGCAGTTTAGGACAGTCAACTGAAGCTTTCTTT.